This paragraph covers one T cell receptor (beta chain) sequence. Researchers ran the PCR with 60 Vbeta and 13 Jbeta primers. Clones were sequenced by immunoSEQ multiplex PCR, and TCRdb holds only the in-frame ones, with some missing. In the table there are fewer than 250,000 clones, 70% to 80% of which are singletons. The CDR3 is 13 amino acids. With 0 bases removed from V and 5 bases from J, the gap between germline ends came to 10 bases. Germline loops: CDR1 GTSNPN, CDR2 SVGIG (reference sequence). These data originate in a study of cytomegalovirus exposure and HLA in healthy donors. About the research overall: An early release of data contained 70 million to 95 million unique TCRs, which came from HLA-typed donors.

The sequenced sample consisted of PBMCs. The receptor was derived from a male donor in good health and CMV-seropositive. The genes are TRBV30 and TRBJ1-2, with D tentatively TRBD1 (5 bases). CDR3 DNA: TGTGCCTGGAGTGTAGACAGAGCATATGGCTACACCTTC. This translates into CAWSVDRAYGYTF.